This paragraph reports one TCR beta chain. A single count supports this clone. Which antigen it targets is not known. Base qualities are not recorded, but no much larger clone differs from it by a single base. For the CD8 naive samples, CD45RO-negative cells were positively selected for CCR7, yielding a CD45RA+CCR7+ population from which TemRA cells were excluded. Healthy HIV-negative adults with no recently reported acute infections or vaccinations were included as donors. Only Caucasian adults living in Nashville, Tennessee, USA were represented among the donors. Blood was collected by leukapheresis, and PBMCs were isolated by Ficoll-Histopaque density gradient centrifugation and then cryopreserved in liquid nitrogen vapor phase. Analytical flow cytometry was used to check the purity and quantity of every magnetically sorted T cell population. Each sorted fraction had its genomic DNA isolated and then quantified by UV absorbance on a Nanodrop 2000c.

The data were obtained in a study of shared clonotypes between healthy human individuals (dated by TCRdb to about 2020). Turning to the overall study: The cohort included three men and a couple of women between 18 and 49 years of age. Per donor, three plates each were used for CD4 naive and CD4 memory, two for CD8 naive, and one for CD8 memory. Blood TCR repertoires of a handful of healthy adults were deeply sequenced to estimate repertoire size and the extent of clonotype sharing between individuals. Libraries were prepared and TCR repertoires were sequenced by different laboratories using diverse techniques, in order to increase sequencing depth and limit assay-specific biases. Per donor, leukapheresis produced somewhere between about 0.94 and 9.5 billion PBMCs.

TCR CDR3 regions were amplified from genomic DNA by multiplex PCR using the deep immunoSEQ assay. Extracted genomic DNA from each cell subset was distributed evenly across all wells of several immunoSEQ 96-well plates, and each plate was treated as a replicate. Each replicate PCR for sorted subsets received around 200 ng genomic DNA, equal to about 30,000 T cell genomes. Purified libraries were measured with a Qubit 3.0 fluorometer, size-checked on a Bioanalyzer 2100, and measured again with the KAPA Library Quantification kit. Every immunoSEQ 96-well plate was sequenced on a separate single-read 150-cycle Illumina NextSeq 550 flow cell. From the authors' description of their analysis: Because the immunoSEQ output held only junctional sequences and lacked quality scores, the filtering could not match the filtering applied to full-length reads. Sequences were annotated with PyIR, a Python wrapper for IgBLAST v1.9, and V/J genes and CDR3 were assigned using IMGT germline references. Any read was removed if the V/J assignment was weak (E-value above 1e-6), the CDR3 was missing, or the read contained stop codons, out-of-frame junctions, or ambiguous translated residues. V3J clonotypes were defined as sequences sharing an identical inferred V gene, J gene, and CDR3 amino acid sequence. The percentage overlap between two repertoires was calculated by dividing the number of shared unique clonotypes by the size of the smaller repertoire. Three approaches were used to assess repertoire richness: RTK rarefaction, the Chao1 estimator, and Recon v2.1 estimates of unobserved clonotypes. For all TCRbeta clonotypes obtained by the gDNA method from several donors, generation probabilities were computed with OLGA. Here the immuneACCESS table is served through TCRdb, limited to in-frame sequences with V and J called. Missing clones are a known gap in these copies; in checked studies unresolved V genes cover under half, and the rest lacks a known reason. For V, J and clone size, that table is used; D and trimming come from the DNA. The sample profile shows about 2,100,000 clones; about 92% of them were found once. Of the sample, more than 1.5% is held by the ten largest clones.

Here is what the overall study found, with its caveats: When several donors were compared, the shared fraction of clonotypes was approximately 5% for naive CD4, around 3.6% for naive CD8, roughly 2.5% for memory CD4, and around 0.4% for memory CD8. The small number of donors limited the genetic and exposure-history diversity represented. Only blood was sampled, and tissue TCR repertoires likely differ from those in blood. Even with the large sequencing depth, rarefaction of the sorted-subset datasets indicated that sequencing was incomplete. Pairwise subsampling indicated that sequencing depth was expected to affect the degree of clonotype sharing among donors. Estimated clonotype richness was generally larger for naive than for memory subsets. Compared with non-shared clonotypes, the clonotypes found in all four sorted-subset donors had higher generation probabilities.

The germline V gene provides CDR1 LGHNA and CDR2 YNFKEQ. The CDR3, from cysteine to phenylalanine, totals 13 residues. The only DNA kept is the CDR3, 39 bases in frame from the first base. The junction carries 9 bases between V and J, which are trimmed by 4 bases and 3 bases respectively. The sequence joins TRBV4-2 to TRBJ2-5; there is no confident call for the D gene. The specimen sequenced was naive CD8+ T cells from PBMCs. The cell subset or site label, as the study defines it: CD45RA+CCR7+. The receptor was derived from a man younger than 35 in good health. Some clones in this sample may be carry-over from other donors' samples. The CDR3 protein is CASSRSLEETQYF. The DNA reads TGTGCCAGCAGCCGGTCTTTAGAAGAGACCCAGTACTTC.